This entry describes one TCR beta chain. Each CDR3 protein gets one entry after TCRdb re-called the RT-PCR reads with MiXCR. The repertoire holds almost 700,000 distinct CDR3 sequences, with 11% to 15% as singletons. V gave up 5 bases and J gave up 5 bases; unmatched junction bases: 15. The V gene's germline CDR1 is SEHNR and CDR2 FQNEAQ (reference sequence). This CDR3 has 18 amino acids. The chain carries TRBV7-9 and TRBJ2-2; 9 positions match TRBD1. The material sequenced was memory CD4+ T cells from blood. This sequence originates from a female donor in good health, serving as a healthy control. CDR3 sequence: CASSHGDRGGPRTGELFF. The DNA of the CDR3 is TGTGCCAGCAGCCACGGTGACAGGGGGGGTCCGAGGACCGGGGAGCTGTTTTTT.